This T cell receptor beta chain was sequenced during a study of blood T cells in healthy people across ages. This CDR3 region has 14 residues. In germline, CDR1 is SGHTA, CDR2 FQGNSA. Sample-barcoded 5' priming and a J-beta primer mix drove a second PCR of about 7 to 12 cycles. TCRdb reprocessed the 5' RACE reads via MiXCR and lists one record per CDR3 protein. Seen here are 600,000 or so distinct CDR3 sequences, around a fifth observed once, and the top ten hold roughly 3.7%. The rearrangement links TRBV7-2 to TRBJ2-1, with D perhaps assigned TRBD1 or TRBD2 (6 bases each). The J call may be faulty, since TRBJ2-5 better matches the DNA end. This receptor was obtained from a man aged 65 to 85 in good health. Sequencing input: blood. CDR3: CATRDIGGPGTQYF. The DNA of the CDR3 is TGTGCCACGAGGGATATCGGGGGCCCGGGGACCCAGTACTTC.